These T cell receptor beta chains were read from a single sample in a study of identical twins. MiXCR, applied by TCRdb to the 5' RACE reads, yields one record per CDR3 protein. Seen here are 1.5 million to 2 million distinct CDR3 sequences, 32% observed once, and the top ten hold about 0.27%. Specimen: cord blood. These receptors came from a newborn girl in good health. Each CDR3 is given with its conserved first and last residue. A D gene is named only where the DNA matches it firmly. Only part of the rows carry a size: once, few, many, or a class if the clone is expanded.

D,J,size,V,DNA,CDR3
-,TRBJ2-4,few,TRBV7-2,TGTGCCAGCAGCTCCCGGAAAAGGGGGCAGTACTTC,CASSSRKRGQYF
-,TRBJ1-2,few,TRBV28,TGTGCCAGCAGTTTTACTGGGAGTCACTATGGCTACACCTTC,CASSFTGSHYGYTF
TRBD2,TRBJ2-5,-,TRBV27,TGTGTCAGCAGTTTAATCGCTAGCGGGGGTTACCAAGAGACCCAGTACTTC,CVSSLIASGGYQETQYF
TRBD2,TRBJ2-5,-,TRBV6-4,TGTGCCAGCAGTGACAGGAGCGGGGGGGCCAATGAGCAGTACTTC,CASSDRSGGANEQYF
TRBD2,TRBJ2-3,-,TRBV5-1,TGCGCCAGCGGGACTAGCCGTCAAGCAGATACGCAGTATTTT,CASGTSRQADTQYF
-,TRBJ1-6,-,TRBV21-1,TGTGCCAGCAGACTATCACCCCTCCACTTT,CASRLSPLHF
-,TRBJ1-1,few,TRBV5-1,TGCGCCAGCAGCGAGACAGGTTCGGTGAATGAAGCTTTCTTT,CASSETGSVNEAFF
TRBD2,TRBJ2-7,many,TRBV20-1,TGCAGTGCCCCCCGGACTAGCGGTTACGAGCAGTACTTC,CSAPRTSGYEQYF
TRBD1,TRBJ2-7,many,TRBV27,TGTGCCAGCAGTCTCCGACAGGGGGTTTACGAGCAGTACTTC,CASSLRQGVYEQYF
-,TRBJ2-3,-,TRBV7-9,TGTGCCAGCAGCCCCCCCGGACTTCCCCTATCCACAGATACGCAGTATTTT,CASSPPGLPLSTDTQYF
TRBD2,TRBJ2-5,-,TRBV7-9,TGTGCCAGCAGCCCTATCCTAGCGGGGGGCCAAGAGACCCAGTACTTC,CASSPILAGGQETQYF
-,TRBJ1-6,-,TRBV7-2,TGTGCCAGCAGCTTGAGGCCCTCCTATAATTCACCCCTCCACTTT,CASSLRPSYNSPLHF
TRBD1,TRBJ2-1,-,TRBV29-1,TGCAGCGTTGATAGACAGGGCCGGCTATACCTTGGGAATGAGCAGTTCTTC,CSVDRQGRLYLGNEQFF
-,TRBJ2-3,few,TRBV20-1,TGCAGTGCTCTCGACGGGGGACGCACAGATACGCAGTATTTT,CSALDGGRTDTQYF
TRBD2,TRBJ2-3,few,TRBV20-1,TGCAGTGCTGGTTTCGGACTAGCATCAGATACGCAGTATTTT,CSAGFGLASDTQYF
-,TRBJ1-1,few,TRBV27,TGTGCCAGCAGTTTGCGGGGGGTCACTGAAGCTTTCTTT,CASSLRGVTEAFF
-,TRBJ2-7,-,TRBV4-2,TGTGCCAGCAGCCAAGATTACGGGACGGGCTCCTACGAGCAGTACTTC,CASSQDYGTGSYEQYF
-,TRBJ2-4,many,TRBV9,TGTGCCAGCAGCGTAGGTAGTGTGAGCAAAAACATTCAGTACTTC,CASSVGSVSKNIQYF
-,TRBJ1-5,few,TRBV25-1,TGTGCCAGCAGTGGATTAGGGGACCGTCCAAATCAGCCCCAGCATTTT,CASSGLGDRPNQPQHF
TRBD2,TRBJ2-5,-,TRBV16,TGTGCCAGCAGTCTCGGACTAGTAAGGGACCAAGAGACCCAGTACTTC,CASSLGLVRDQETQYF
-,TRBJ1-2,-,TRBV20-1,TGCAGTGCTAGAGGTTGGGGGGGCAGGAACTATGGCTACACCTTC,CSARGWGGRNYGYTF
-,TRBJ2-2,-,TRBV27,TGTGCCAGCAGTTGGCTAAACACCGGGGAGCTGTTTTTT,CASSWLNTGELFF
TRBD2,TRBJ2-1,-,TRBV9,TGTGCCAGCAGCGTACCGCGGGCTAGCGGGAGGGTGGTAAATGAGCAGTTCTTC,CASSVPRASGRVVNEQFF
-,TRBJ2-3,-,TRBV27,TGTGCCAGCAGTTTATCGATAGAAGGGGGAAATACACAGTATTTT,CASSLSIEGGNTQYF
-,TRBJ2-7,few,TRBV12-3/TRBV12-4,TGTGCCAGCAGTTTTGCCCCCCTGGGGTACGAGCAGTACTTC,CASSFAPLGYEQYF
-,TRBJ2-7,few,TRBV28,TGTGCCAGCAGTCCCCCGTACAGCAGTGCCTACGAGCAGTACTTC,CASSPPYSSAYEQYF
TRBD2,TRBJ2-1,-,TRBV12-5,TGTGCTAGTGGCCACCAACCCGGGACTAGCGGGGGGCAGAGCTCCTACAATGAGCAGTTCTTC,CASGHQPGTSGGQSSYNEQFF
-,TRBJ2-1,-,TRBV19,TGTGCCAGTAGTAATGCCGGGAATGAGCAGTTCTTC,CASSNAGNEQFF
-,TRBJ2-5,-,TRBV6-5,TGTGCCAGCAGTACGGACTGGGCGGAGACCCAGTACTTC,CASSTDWAETQYF